This entry lists 28 T cell receptor beta chains sequenced from one sample in a study of cytomegalovirus exposure and HLA in healthy donors. Clones were read by immunoSEQ multiplex PCR, and TCRdb kept only the in-frame ones, dropping some. Of 140,000 to 150,000 clones detected, less than 95% appear once; the ten largest clones hold approximately 1.8%. The sequenced sample consisted of PBMCs. The receptors derive from a young man in good health and CMV-seropositive.

The chain links TRBV2 to TRBJ2-2, with 8 bases matching TRBD1. Looked up from germline, CDR1 is SNHLY and CDR2 is FYNNEI. V lost 5 bases to trimming and J lost 0 bases; unmatched junction nucleotides: 5. The CDR3 contains 16 residues. CDR3 bases: TGTGCCAGCAGTTCTCAGGGGGCCCCGAACACCGGGGAGCTGTTTTTT. Its protein is CASSSQGAPNTGELFF.

This clone was seen more than once but under ten times. The chain employs TRBV2 and TRBJ1-1; D is perhaps TRBD1 (5 bases). V gave up 4 bases and J gave up 6 bases, with 9 bases separating them. CDR3 size: 12 residues. Germline V lookup: CDR1 SNHLY, CDR2 FYNNEI. CDR3 coding DNA: TGTGCCAGCAGTGCCGACAGCCCTGAAGCTTTCTTT. Amino acid sequence: CASSADSPEAFF.

Points on this clone: Other DNA sequences of this sample code for an identical CDR3. The chain combines TRBV5-1 with TRBJ2-5; 11 bases agree with TRBD2. Germline CDR1 and CDR2: SGHRS and YFSETQ. V shed 4 bases and J 2 bases; nucleotides not matched to a gene: 1. There are 14 residues in the CDR3. This CDR3 is CASSGTSGQETQYF. The CDR3 region has the DNA TGCGCCAGCAGCGGGACTAGCGGACAAGAGACCCAGTACTTC.

CDR3 sequence (DNA): TGTGCCAGCAGTGACACTCCTAGCGGGAGCTCCTACGAGCAGTACTTC. It is translated as CASSDTPSGSSYEQYF. The chain employs TRBV6-1 and TRBJ2-7; TRBD2 agrees at 10 bases. This CDR3 comprises 16 residues. The ends lost 3 bases at V and 0 bases at J; junction bases unmatched: 5. CDR1 and CDR2 (germline): MNHNS, SASEGT.

This clone occurred once. This chain links TRBV18 with TRBJ2-3; D perhaps matches TRBD2 (6 bases). Per the germline V gene, CDR1 is KGHSH and CDR2 is LQKENI. The CDR3 length is 15 residues. Trimming pared 6 bases from V and 4 bases from J, leaving 17 bases between. CDR3 loop: CASSQPGASADTQYF. The DNA of the CDR3 is TGTGCCAGCTCCCAGCCTGGGGCTAGCGCAGATACGCAGTATTTT.

This rearrangement joins TRBV7-6 to TRBJ2-7, with D possibly matching TRBD2 (6 bases). Trimming pared 2 bases from V and 0 bases from J, leaving 14 bases between. In germline, CDR1 is SGHVS, CDR2 FNYEAQ. The CDR3 loop spans 16 amino acids. The CDR3 DNA follows: TGTGCCAGCAGCTTAAGTATGCGGCGGGACTCCTACGAGCAGTACTTC. Residues: CASSLSMRRDSYEQYF.

The chain employs TRBV2 and TRBJ2-3, with TRBD2 matching over 9 bases. The length of the CDR3 is 13 residues. The germline V gene has CDR1 SNHLY and CDR2 FYNNEI. V was clipped by 3 bases and J by 8 bases; unmatched bases: 3. The DNA of the CDR3 is TGTGCCAGCAGTGAGCGGGAGGGCGCTACGCAGTATTTT. The encoded protein is CASSEREGATQYF.

In nucleotides, the CDR3 is TGCGCCAGCAGCTTGGCCCCCACTACAAAAGCAGATACGCAGTATTTT. This encodes CASSLAPTTKADTQYF. This sequence joins TRBV5-1 and TRBJ2-3; D unclear. This CDR3 has 16 amino acids. Germline values: CDR1 SGHRS, CDR2 YFSETQ. The germline V and J ends were trimmed by 0 bases and 4 bases, with 15 bases remaining between them.

The chain combines TRBV4-1 with TRBJ1-2; TRBD1 might be the D (5 bases). This CDR3 region has 14 residues. The V gene's germline CDR1 is MGHRA and CDR2 YSYEKL. The V end was cut by 1 base, the J end by 0 bases, with 6 bases between. CDR3 region: CASSQGGPNYGYTF. CDR3 DNA: TGCGCCAGCAGCCAAGGGGGCCCTAACTATGGCTACACCTTC.

The chain links TRBV28 to TRBJ2-7; D is perhaps TRBD2 (6 bases). Germline V gene lookup returns CDR1 MDHEN and CDR2 SYDVKM. The CDR3 has 13 amino acids. The V gene lost 3 bases and the J gene lost 4 bases, with 10 bases spanning the gap. The CDR3 nucleotides are TGTGCCAGCAGTTTTTCGGAGGGGTACGAGCAGTACTTC. This encodes CASSFSEGYEQYF.

This clone showed up just once. CDR3 in DNA: TGCGCCAGCAGTCAAATCGTGACAGCACCTTCATTTTCAGGGCAGTTCTTC. As protein: CASSQIVTAPSFSGQFF. The J gene is TRBJ2-1, the V gene TRBV23-1; possible D gene TRBD1, 5 bases. TRBV23-1 is placed among ORFs of uncertain function. The length of the CDR3 is 17 residues. The V gene lost 2 bases and the J gene lost 12 bases, with 26 bases spanning the gap.

This chain connects TRBV29-1 to TRBJ1-2; no clear D gene. V was cut by 7 bases and J by 6 bases, with 12 bases left in between. Germline CDR1 SQVTM, CDR2 ANQGSEA. This CDR3 region has 11 residues. CDR3 sequence reads: CSGWGADGYTF. CDR3 bases: TGCAGCGGCTGGGGAGCGGATGGCTACACCTTC.

The V and J genes are TRBV27 and TRBJ2-2, with a weak D call TRBD1 (7 bases). Germline loops: CDR1 MNHEY, CDR2 SMNVEV (reference sequence). The CDR3 has 15 residues. V was pared by 3 bases and J by 4 bases, with 12 bases between. DNA for the CDR3: TGTGCCAGCAGTTTGACAGGGAGGATCACCGGGGAGCTGTTTTTT. Encoded protein: CASSLTGRITGELFF.

This sequence joins TRBV9 and TRBJ2-3; 12 bases line up with TRBD2. The CDR3 runs 16 residues. Germline V gives CDR1 SGDLS, CDR2 YYNGEE. J gave up 4 bases and V 3 bases, and 6 bases lay outside the gene matches. The chain's CDR3 is CASSGRLAGVADTQYF. Written as DNA, the CDR3 is TGTGCCAGCAGCGGACGACTAGCGGGAGTGGCAGATACGCAGTATTTT.

The chain recombines TRBV5-6 with TRBJ2-1, with D perhaps TRBD2 (5 bases). With 5 bases removed from V and 6 bases from J, the gap between germline ends came to 15 bases. CDR1 is SGHDT, CDR2 YYEEEE, per germline. The CDR3 is 14 residues long. The CDR3 sequence is CASSRGSSGNEQFF. The CDR3 DNA is TGTGCCAGCAGTCGGGGTTCGTCGGGCAATGAGCAGTTCTTC. The whole variable domain, filled in from reference TRBV5-6 and TRBJ2-1, reads DAGVTQSPTHLIKTRGQQVTLRCSPKSGHDTVSWYQQALGQGPQFIFQYYEEEERQRGNFPDRFSGHQFPNYSSELNVNALLLGDSALYLCASSRGSSGNEQFFGPGTRLTVL.

The chain employs TRBV4-1 and TRBJ2-7, with D possibly being TRBD1 (6 bases). V was pared by 11 bases and J by 1 base, with 24 bases between. CDR1 MGHRA and CDR2 YSYEKL come from the germline V gene. There are 16 residues in the CDR3. The chain's CDR3 is CARTVKDRPLSYEQYF. As DNA, the CDR3 is TGCGCCCGCACAGTAAAAGACAGGCCGTTATCCTACGAGCAGTACTTC.

The chain joins TRBV2 to TRBJ2-2; D is unresolved. The CDR3 extends over 13 amino acids. CDR1 SNHLY and CDR2 FYNNEI come from the germline V gene. The V gene lost 1 base and the J gene lost 5 bases, with 5 bases spanning the gap. The CDR3 nucleotides are TGTGCCAGCAGTGAAGGGCCAACCGGGGAGCTGTTTTTT. Residues: CASSEGPTGELFF.

The CDR3, as DNA: TGTGCCACCTTAGAGGGACACTCCGGGGAGCTGTTTTTT. Its protein product is CATLEGHSGELFF. The chain employs TRBV27 and TRBJ2-2, with D maybe TRBD1 (6 bases). Looked up from germline, CDR1 is MNHEY and CDR2 is SMNVEV (reference sequence). Deletions cut 10 bases from V and 6 bases from J, with 15 bases between. The CDR3 loop spans 13 amino acids.

As for this clone: One junction end does not reproduce the germline sequence, and a read error may be involved. The V and J genes are TRBV4-2 and TRBJ1-4; no clear D. Germline V lookup: CDR1 LGHNA, CDR2 YNFKEQ. This CDR3 is 13 amino acids long. The CDR3 DNA is TGTGCCAGCAGCCAAGACTTGAGCTGGGCAGCCGTTTTT. This gives the protein CASSQDLSWAAVF.

The rearrangement links TRBV6-1 to TRBJ1-3; a possible D gene is TRBD1 (5 bases). The length of the CDR3 is 15 residues. V gave up 5 bases and J gave up 4 bases, with 15 bases separating them. The germline V gene encodes CDR1 MNHNS and CDR2 SASEGT. CDR3 sequence (DNA): TGTGCCAGCAGTCCGGGAGGGGATCGAGGAAACACCATATATTTT. Translating it yields CASSPGGDRGNTIYF.

This clone was observed once. The CDR3 bases are TGTGCCGCCATGGGACAGGGGCTCACTGAAGCTTTCTTT. Residues: CAAMGQGLTEAFF. This sequence joins TRBV19 and TRBJ1-1; 10 nucleotides agree with TRBD1. V lost 11 bases to trimming and J lost 4 bases; unmatched junction nucleotides: 7. Germline CDR1 LNHDA, CDR2 SQIVND (reference sequence). The CDR3 spans 13 residues.

The rearrangement links TRBV9 to TRBJ2-7, with TRBD1 identical over 10 bases. Germline CDR1 reads SGDLS; CDR2 reads YYNGEE. Losses at the gene ends were 0 bases for V and 5 bases for J; bases not matched to a gene: 8. The CDR3 loop spans 16 amino acids. The CDR3 is CASSVGDRGRVDEQYF. For the CDR3, the DNA is TGTGCCAGCAGCGTAGGAGACAGGGGGCGTGTCGACGAGCAGTACTTC.

V gene TRBV28 combines with J gene TRBJ2-5, with 7 bases lining up with TRBD1. Germline V CDR1 and CDR2: MDHEN, SYDVKM. V lost 8 bases to trimming and J lost 5 bases; unmatched junction nucleotides: 14. This CDR3 spans 15 amino acids. The CDR3: CASAPDRQGYETQYF. The CDR3 region has the DNA TGTGCCAGCGCCCCGGACCGACAGGGATACGAGACCCAGTACTTC.

This chain uses TRBV9 with TRBJ2-2; maybe TRBD1 (6 bases). The CDR3 is 13 amino acids. The ends were cut back, 10 bases at V and 3 bases at J, with 13 bases in the middle. In germline, CDR1 is SGDLS, CDR2 YYNGEE. CDR3: CACGGHYTGELFF. The CDR3 bases are TGTGCCTGTGGGGGACATTACACCGGGGAGCTGTTTTTT.

This clone was observed a few times. This chain links TRBV27 with TRBJ1-1; TRBD1 aligns across 7 bases. The V gene's germline CDR1 is MNHEY and CDR2 SMNVEV (reference sequence). This CDR3 comprises 13 residues. With V trimmed by 10 bases and J by 4 bases, 9 bases remained unmatched. CDR3 protein: CATHPGGGTEAFF. CDR3 coding DNA: TGTGCCACCCACCCAGGGGGTGGCACTGAAGCTTTCTTT.

The chain links TRBV5-1 to TRBJ1-2; D is unresolved. CDR1 and CDR2 from the germline V gene are SGHRS and YFSETQ. V was shortened by 4 bases and J by 4 bases, with 14 bases between the two germline ends. CDR3 size: 14 residues. CDR3: CASSPGREFYGYTF. CDR3 in DNA: TGCGCCAGCAGCCCAGGTCGGGAGTTCTATGGCTACACCTTC.

This chain joins TRBV19 and TRBJ1-5; 8 bases map to TRBD1. V was clipped by 6 bases and J by 5 bases; unmatched bases: 6. The V gene's germline CDR1 is LNHDA and CDR2 SQIVND (reference sequence). The CDR3 covers 14 residues. This CDR3 is CASRNRGFDQPQHF. In DNA form, the CDR3 reads TGTGCCAGTAGAAACAGGGGGTTCGATCAGCCCCAGCATTTT.

The rearrangement uses TRBV4-1 and TRBJ2-7; D possibly corresponds to TRBD2 (5 bases). In germline, CDR1 is MGHRA, CDR2 YSYEKL. The CDR3 totals 13 residues. The germline V and J ends were trimmed by 6 bases and 4 bases, with 13 bases remaining between them. CDR3 protein: CASSPGETYEQYF. The CDR3 DNA follows: TGCGCCAGCAGTCCCGGGGAAACATACGAGCAGTACTTC.